The next 30 T cell receptor beta chains were all read from a single sample in a study of human T cells and chemical hapten exposure. Sample time point: patch test 1, 2 weeks after DPC sensitization. Treatment defined: therapeutic diphenylcyclopropenone sensitization with weekly scalp DPC. TCRdb ran MiXCR on the RACE reads and lists one entry per CDR3 protein. The sample holds 150,000 to 200,000 distinct CDR3 sequences, about 15% seen once. This material consisted of whole blood, taken in connection with sensitization to the hapten diphenylcyclopropenone (DPC). These receptors were collected from a woman under 40 with alopecia areata. Some clones in this sample may be carry-over from other donors' samples.

This chain joins TRBV28 and TRBJ1-2; D remains unclear. V was clipped by 2 bases and J by 0 bases, with 7 bases between them. This CDR3 region has 14 residues. Germline CDR1 reads MDHEN; CDR2 reads SYDVKM. The CDR3 loop reads CASSLRQTNYGYTF. The CDR3 DNA reads as TGTGCCAGCAGTTTACGGCAGACTAACTATGGCTACACCTTC.

In regard to this clonotype: Lacking the conserved final phenylalanine or tryptophan, this CDR3 likely reflects a read error. This rearrangement joins TRBV20-1 to TRBJ2-7; TRBD1 agrees at 11 bases. Trimming at V came to 5 bases and at J to 3 bases, leaving 3 bases not matched to a gene. Germline CDR1 reads DFQATT; CDR2 reads SNEGSKA (reference sequence). This CDR3 spans 13 amino acids. For the CDR3, the DNA is TGCAGTGCTCTCGGGACAGGGGGCTACGAGCAGTACCTC. Translating it yields CSALGTGGYEQYL.

This clonotype has only a few counts. The chain employs TRBV7-2 and TRBJ2-1; TRBD2 agrees at 8 bases. The CDR3 is 15 residues long. The germline CDR1 and CDR2 sequences are SGHTA and FQGNSA. The V and J ends lost 5 bases and 4 bases, in that order; junction bases with no gene match: 7. The CDR3 sequence: CASSPAGAMYNEQFF. The CDR3 nucleotides are TGTGCCAGCAGCCCAGCGGGAGCTATGTACAATGAGCAGTTCTTC.

J is TRBJ2-3 and V is TRBV20-1, with D possibly matching TRBD1 (7 bases). This CDR3 spans 15 amino acids. V was shortened by 5 bases and J by 2 bases, with 17 bases between the two germline ends. Germline CDR1 and CDR2: DFQATT and SNEGSKA (reference sequence). The CDR3 DNA reads TGCAGTGCTCCAGGGGGGTACGGAAACACAGATACGCAGTATTTT. Residues: CSAPGGYGNTDTQYF.

This clonotype was observed a handful of times. J is TRBJ2-2 and V is TRBV30, with 11 bases identical to TRBD2. Germline CDR1 GTSNPN, CDR2 SVGIG (reference sequence). With V trimmed by 3 bases and J by 7 bases, 7 bases remained unmatched. This CDR3 is 15 amino acids long. The CDR3 coding sequence is TGTGCCTGGAGACTAGCGGGAGACGTTTACGGGGAGCTGTTTTTT. It translates to CAWRLAGDVYGELFF.

This chain's CDR3 is CASGLNGGLPGDIQYF. CDR3 sequence (DNA): TGTGCTAGTGGTTTGAACGGGGGCCTCCCTGGGGACATTCAGTACTTC. The V call is TRBV12-5, the J call TRBJ2-4; the D gene could be TRBD1 or TRBD2 (6 bases each). Germline V gene sequence: CDR1 LGHNT, CDR2 FRNRAP. The CDR3 loop spans 16 amino acids. V lost 2 bases and J 8 bases, leaving 19 bases between the germline ends.

This clonotype was counted between two and nine times. The J gene is TRBJ2-5, the V gene TRBV6-1; possibly TRBD1 or TRBD2 for D (6 bases each). Germline V CDR1 and CDR2: MNHNS, SASEGT. The CDR3 has 16 residues. Trimming removed 2 bases from V and 2 bases from J, with 15 bases in between. The CDR3 nucleotides read TGTGCCAGCAGTGAATCTTGGGGGGCGGAGCAAGAGACCCAGTACTTC. Residues: CASSESWGAEQETQYF.

The rearrangement uses TRBV3-1 and TRBJ2-7, with 9 positions matching TRBD2. The J segment lost 5 bases and the V segment lost 4 bases, leaving 6 bases of the junction unmatched. Germline-derived CDR1 and CDR2 are LGHDT and YNNKEL (reference sequence). CDR3 length equals 14 residues. CDR3 amino acids: CASSRAGGTDEQYF. As DNA, the CDR3 is TGTGCCAGCAGCCGGGCGGGAGGGACCGACGAGCAGTACTTC.

This clonotype has a count of ten or more. The chain couples TRBV12-3 or TRBV12-4 to TRBJ1-4; D is unclear. The CDR3 extends over 14 amino acids. Trimming shortened V by 4 bases and J by 6 bases, and 12 bases separated the two germline ends. The CDR3 DNA is TGTGCCAGCAGTTCCCACCGGGAGGATGAAAAACTGTTTTTT. This gives the protein CASSSHREDEKLFF.

This clonotype showed up many times. V gene TRBV12-3 or TRBV12-4 combines with J gene TRBJ2-3; D possibly corresponds to TRBD2 (6 bases). The CDR3 totals 15 residues. Between the trimmed V and J ends, which lost 1 base and 2 bases, there was a span of 10 bases. The CDR3 protein is CASSLGGMLTDTQYF. CDR3 coding DNA: TGTGCCAGCAGTTTAGGCGGGATGCTCACAGATACGCAGTATTTT.

In DNA, the CDR3 is TGTGCCAGCAGCTTAAATCCTAGTACGGCCACCGGGGAGCTGTTTTTT. It is translated as CASSLNPSTATGELFF. The J gene is TRBJ2-2, the V gene TRBV7-2; D is uncertain. The CDR3 extends over 16 amino acids. V lost 2 bases, J lost 4 bases, and 14 bases lay in between. Germline values: CDR1 SGHTA, CDR2 FQGNSA.

The genes are TRBV10-3 and TRBJ2-1, with 9 bases matching TRBD1. The length of the CDR3 is 15 residues. The germline V gene has CDR1 ENHRY and CDR2 SYGVKD. V shed 6 bases and J 6 bases; nucleotides not matched to a gene: 9. The CDR3, as DNA: TGTGCCATCAGGGCCCCGGGACAGGGACTCAATGAGCAGTTCTTC. Its translation: CAIRAPGQGLNEQFF.

CDR3 loop: CSTRTGRGYTF. The CDR3 coding sequence is TGCAGCACAAGGACAGGTCGCGGCTACACCTTC. J is TRBJ1-2 and V is TRBV29-1, with TRBD1 matching over 7 bases. After removal of 8 bases from V and 8 bases from J, the junction contained 8 bases not matched to a gene. Germline CDR1 reads SQVTM; CDR2 reads ANQGSEA. The CDR3 totals 11 residues.

This clonotype was observed a handful of times. This chain joins TRBV10-2 and TRBJ1-1; D unresolved. V lost 2 bases and J lost 0, with 13 bases in between. There are 16 residues in the CDR3. CDR1 and CDR2 from the germline V gene are WSHSY and SAAADI. CDR3 DNA sequence: TGCGCCAGCAGTGAGAGACAACCCCATGTGAACACTGAAGCTTTCTTT. This sequence encodes CASSERQPHVNTEAFF.

The rearrangement uses TRBV5-5 and TRBJ2-3; no definite D call. This CDR3 is 13 amino acids long. Trimming removed 4 bases at V and 10 bases at J, with 16 bases between. Germline loops: CDR1 SGHKS, CDR2 YYEKEE (reference sequence). CDR3 sequence (DNA): TGTGCCAGCAGCCTCGATCCTCAACCACCGCAGTATTTT. Its protein product is CASSLDPQPPQYF.

The table lists this clonotype with a few counts. V and J are TRBV7-2 and TRBJ1-1, with no clear D. Trimming stripped 5 bases from V and 4 bases from J, with 8 bases between. The CDR3 contains 12 residues. Germline CDR1 reads SGHTA; CDR2 reads FQGNSA. CDR3 sequence reads: CASSPRPTEAFF. The CDR3 nucleotides read TGTGCCAGCAGCCCAAGACCCACTGAAGCTTTCTTT. The complete variable domain, with remaining parts taken from reference TRBV7-2 and TRBJ1-1, reads GAGVSQSPSNKVTEKGKDVELRCDPISGHTALYWYRQSLGQGLEFLIYFQGNSAPDKSGLPSDRFSAERTGGSVSTLTIQRTQQEDSAVYLCASSPRPTEAFFGQGTRLTVV.

This clonotype was seen more than once but under ten times. The chain joins TRBV20-1 to TRBJ2-1; 10 positions match TRBD2. Germline V gene lookup returns CDR1 DFQATT and CDR2 SNEGSKA (reference sequence). V trimming: 5 bases; J trimming: 9 bases; junction bases outside the gene matches: 10. The CDR3 contains 14 residues. DNA for the CDR3: TGCAGTGCTCAATCTAGCGGGAGAGGGTTTGAGCAGTTCTTC. The encoded protein is CSAQSSGRGFEQFF.

This clonotype was detected a few times. The chain carries TRBV28 and TRBJ1-1; D uncertain. This CDR3 region has 15 residues. The germline V gene encodes CDR1 MDHEN and CDR2 SYDVKM. Trimming pared 3 bases from V and 4 bases from J, leaving 15 bases between. CDR3 amino acids: CASSFLMGLTTEAFF. The CDR3 DNA is TGTGCCAGCAGTTTTTTAATGGGTCTTACCACTGAAGCTTTCTTT.

The chain has TRBV6-1 and TRBJ2-1, with 7 bases identical to TRBD1. The trim removed 2 bases at V and 6 bases at J, leaving 7 bases unmatched. The CDR3 spans 15 residues. Germline V lookup: CDR1 MNHNS, CDR2 SASEGT. The CDR3 DNA reads as TGTGCCAGCAGTGAAAAGAGAGCAGGGGGCAATGAGCAGTTCTTC. This gives the protein CASSEKRAGGNEQFF.

This clonotype appeared a few times. This chain joins TRBV7-2 and TRBJ2-1; D gene unclear. This CDR3 is built from 14 residues. Germline V CDR1 and CDR2: SGHTA, FQGNSA. Trimming left V 4 bases short and J 2 bases short, with 9 bases between. CDR3 residues: CASSSDSTYNEQFF. The CDR3 bases are TGTGCCAGCAGCTCCGATTCTACCTACAATGAGCAGTTCTTC. Variable domain in full (rest from reference TRBV7-2 and TRBJ2-1): GAGVSQSPSNKVTEKGKDVELRCDPISGHTALYWYRQSLGQGLEFLIYFQGNSAPDKSGLPSDRFSAERTGGSVSTLTIQRTQQEDSAVYLCASSSDSTYNEQFFGPGTRLTVL.

This clonotype came up a few times. The chain combines TRBV18 with TRBJ2-1, with D possibly being TRBD1 (6 bases). The germline V gene encodes CDR1 KGHSH and CDR2 LQKENI. The CDR3 runs 15 residues. V lost 0 bases and J lost 7, with 13 bases in between. CDR3 nucleotide sequence: TGTGCCAGCTCACCACCGAGCAGGGGCGGGAATGAGCAGTTCTTC. Its protein is CASSPPSRGGNEQFF.

The table lists this clonotype with a few counts. The chain has TRBV12-3 or TRBV12-4 and TRBJ1-3, with D tentatively TRBD1 (6 bases). With 6 bases removed from V and 0 bases from J, the gap between germline ends came to 15 bases. This CDR3 has 16 amino acids. The CDR3 coding sequence is TGTGCCAGCAGCAACTACAGGGTTAGCTCTGGAAACACCATATATTTT. It yields the protein CASSNYRVSSGNTIYF.

The chain links TRBV6-5 to TRBJ1-6, with TRBD1 as a possible D gene (6 bases). Germline CDR1 is MNHEY and CDR2 is SVGAGI. This CDR3 comprises 15 residues. V was clipped by 4 bases and J by 9 bases, with 16 bases between them. The CDR3 loop reads CASSSTGSPRSPLHF. The CDR3 region has the DNA TGTGCCAGCAGTTCAACAGGGTCCCCCCGTTCACCCCTCCACTTT.

This clonotype was found a few times. The chain recombines TRBV9 with TRBJ2-3; perhaps TRBD1 as D (6 bases). The CDR3 totals 13 residues. Germline V gives CDR1 SGDLS, CDR2 YYNGEE. V dropped 2 bases and J dropped 3 bases, with 7 bases sitting between them. CDR3: CASSVQGTDTQYF. CDR3 bases: TGTGCCAGCAGCGTTCAGGGGACAGATACGCAGTATTTT.

This clonotype was detected many times. The chain couples TRBV12-3 or TRBV12-4 to TRBJ1-1, with TRBD1 matching 7 bases. J gave up 10 bases and V 3 bases, and 14 bases lay outside the gene matches. The CDR3 covers 15 residues. CDR3 in amino acids: CASSFRDSPTRGAFF. The CDR3 bases are TGTGCCAGCAGTTTTAGGGACAGCCCTACAAGGGGAGCTTTCTTT.

This clonotype has a handful of counts. The rearrangement uses TRBV7-2 and TRBJ2-5; D uncertain. This CDR3 contains 14 residues. From germline, CDR1 is SGHTA and CDR2 FQGNSA. V gave up 5 bases and J gave up 5 bases, with 15 bases separating them. For the CDR3, the DNA is TGTGCCAGCAGCGAAGTGGCTAGTTGGGAGACCCAGTACTTC. Residues: CASSEVASWETQYF.

This chain connects TRBV7-6 to TRBJ2-3; TRBD2 matches 9 bases. Germline V CDR1 and CDR2: SGHVS, FNYEAQ. The V gene end was trimmed by 3 bases and the J gene end by 5 bases; junction bases not matched to a gene: 9. The CDR3 sequence is 16 residues long. Here the CDR3 reads CASSFHVAGVGDTQYF. The CDR3 DNA reads as TGTGCCAGCAGCTTTCATGTAGCGGGAGTGGGAGATACGCAGTATTTT.

In its sample, this clonotype was seen many times. The chain employs TRBV20-1 and TRBJ1-2; possible D gene TRBD1, 6 bases. Trimming shortened V by 2 bases and J by 4 bases, and 8 bases separated the two germline ends. This CDR3 spans 12 amino acids. Germline CDR1 and CDR2: DFQATT and SNEGSKA (reference sequence). The CDR3 region has the DNA TGCAGTGCTAGACCGGACAGCTATGGCTACACCTTC. It encodes CSARPDSYGYTF.

This clonotype showed up just a few times. V usage is TRBV9 and J usage is TRBJ2-3, with 14 nucleotides matching TRBD2. CDR1 is SGDLS and CDR2 is YYNGEE in the germline V gene. The length of the CDR3 is 17 residues. V shed 4 bases, J shed 4 bases, and the junction held 8 bases outside the gene matches. This CDR3 is CASSRGGLAGEADTQYF. The CDR3 bases are TGTGCCAGCAGCCGGGGGGGACTAGCGGGAGAGGCAGATACGCAGTATTTT.

The rearrangement links TRBV20-1 to TRBJ2-7; the match to TRBD2 covers 8 bases. CDR3 length: 14 amino acids. Germline assignment: CDR1 DFQATT and CDR2 SNEGSKA (reference sequence). V shed 5 bases, J shed 7 bases, and the junction held 13 bases outside the gene matches. As DNA, the CDR3 is TGCAGTGCTGGTAGCGGGACGACATCAGGGGAGCAGTACTTC. This gives the protein CSAGSGTTSGEQYF.